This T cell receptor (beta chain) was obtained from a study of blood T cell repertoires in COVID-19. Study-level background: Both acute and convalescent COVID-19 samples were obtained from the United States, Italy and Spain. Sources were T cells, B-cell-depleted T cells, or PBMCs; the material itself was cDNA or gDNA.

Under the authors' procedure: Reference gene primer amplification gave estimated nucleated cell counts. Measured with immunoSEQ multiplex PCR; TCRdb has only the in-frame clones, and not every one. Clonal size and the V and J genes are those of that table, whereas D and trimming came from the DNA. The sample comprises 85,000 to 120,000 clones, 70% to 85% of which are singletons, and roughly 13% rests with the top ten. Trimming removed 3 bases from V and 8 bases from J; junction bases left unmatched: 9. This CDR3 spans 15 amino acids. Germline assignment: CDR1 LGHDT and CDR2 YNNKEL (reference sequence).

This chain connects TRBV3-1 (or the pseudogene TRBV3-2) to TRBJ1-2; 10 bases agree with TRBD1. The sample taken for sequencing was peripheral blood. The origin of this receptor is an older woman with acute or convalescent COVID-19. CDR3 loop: CASSQYRDRGVGYTF. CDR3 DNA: TGTGCCAGCAGCCAGTACCGGGACAGGGGAGTAGGCTACACCTTC.